Following are 30 T cell receptor beta chains from one sample sequenced in a study of T cell changes during pregnancy in multiple sclerosis. Generated by immunoSEQ multiplex PCR, the TCRdb table keeps only in-frame clones and is missing some. The data hold 55,000 to 70,000 clones, with about nine tenths observed a single time. Sequences were derived from peripheral blood, sampled in the first trimester of pregnancy. All receptors come from a female donor in good health, enrolled as a control in a pregnancy study.

The V and J genes are TRBV21-1 and TRBJ2-7; the DNA was not compared with TRBD1, the D call given in the table. TRBV21-1 is annotated as a pseudogene. The CDR3 sequence is 14 residues long. CDR3 residues: CASGPGTGNYEQYF. CDR3 nucleotides: TGTGCCAGCGGTCCTGGGACAGGAAACTACGAGCAGTACTTC.

The chain employs TRBV6-5 and TRBJ2-5; TRBD2 matches at 11 bases. The CDR3 contains 14 residues. Trimming took 4 bases from V and 4 from J; bases not matched to a gene: 2. Germline CDR1 is MNHEY and CDR2 is SVGAGI. The CDR3 loop reads CASSSLAGAETQYF. DNA of the CDR3: TGTGCCAGCAGTTCACTAGCGGGGGCAGAGACCCAGTACTTC.

The chain has TRBV27 and TRBJ2-5; maybe TRBD1 (7 bases). The CDR3 length is 14 residues. Per the germline V gene, CDR1 is MNHEY and CDR2 is SMNVEV (reference sequence). V was clipped by 3 bases and J by 4 bases, with 12 bases between them. The CDR3 DNA follows: TGTGCCAGCAGTTTTGGAGGGGGCGGAGAGACCCAGTACTTC. This gives the protein CASSFGGGGETQYF.

A single count supports this clone. The chain couples TRBV1 to TRBJ1-2; the DNA was not used to check the table's D call, TRBD1. TRBV1 is a recognized pseudogene. The CDR3 is 15 residues long. This chain's CDR3 is CTSSQNRTGRYGYTF. CDR3 bases: TGCACCAGCAGCCAAAACCGGACAGGGCGCTATGGCTACACCTTC.

The chain joins TRBV30 to TRBJ1-1; D gene ambiguous. CDR1 is GTSNPN and CDR2 is SVGIG in the germline V gene (reference sequence). The ends were cut back, 3 bases at V and 9 bases at J, with 11 bases in the middle. This CDR3 contains 11 residues. CDR3 in DNA: TGTGCCTGGAGCACGGGAGCAAAAGCTTTCTTT. Translating gives CAWSTGAKAFF.

The chain uses TRBV7-9 and TRBJ2-7, with no clear D. The CDR3 is 12 residues long. CDR1 is SEHNR, CDR2 FQNEAQ, per germline (reference sequence). Trimming shortened V by 5 bases and J by 3 bases, and 8 bases separated the two germline ends. CDR3 protein: CASSTYSYEQYF. Here the CDR3 DNA reads TGTGCCAGCAGCACTTACAGCTACGAGCAGTACTTC.

This chain joins TRBV7-2 and TRBJ2-3, with a tentative D call TRBD2 (7 bases). The V gene's germline CDR1 is SGHTA and CDR2 FQGNSA. V was shortened by 2 bases and J by 6 bases, with 18 bases between the two germline ends. The CDR3 extends over 16 amino acids. CDR3 in amino acids: CASSLRGRALADTQYF. The DNA for the CDR3 is TGTGCCAGCAGCTTAAGGGGGAGGGCCTTAGCGGATACGCAGTATTTT.

CDR3 region: CSVDSGRSYNEQFF. The CDR3 DNA reads as TGCAGCGTTGACAGCGGGAGGTCCTACAATGAGCAGTTCTTC. The genes are TRBV29-1 and TRBJ2-1; 9 bases map to TRBD2. V gave up 3 bases and J gave up 1 base; unmatched junction bases: 1. This CDR3 region has 14 residues. CDR1 is SQVTM, CDR2 ANQGSEA, per germline.

V usage is TRBV7-9 and J usage is TRBJ2-1, with 9 bases that match TRBD2. CDR1 and CDR2 from the germline V gene are SEHNR and FQNEAQ (reference sequence). The V segment lost 0 bases and the J segment 9 bases; nucleotides outside the gene matches: 9. The CDR3 loop spans 16 amino acids. The CDR3 nucleotides read TGTGCCAGCAGCTTAGCGTCTGCGGGAGGGTTATCTGAGCAGTTCTTC. Its protein product is CASSLASAGGLSEQFF.

V usage is TRBV29-1 and J usage is TRBJ2-7, with TRBD2 matching 7 bases. Germline V gene sequence: CDR1 SQVTM, CDR2 ANQGSEA. J gave up 3 bases and V 4 bases, and 6 bases lay outside the gene matches. CDR3 length: 13 residues. CDR3 loop: CSVVGGSYYEQYF. CDR3 coding DNA: TGCAGCGTTGTGGGGGGGTCCTACTACGAGCAGTACTTC.

CDR3 residues: CASSGVAGGYNEQFF. Here the CDR3 DNA reads TGTGCCAGTAGTGGGGTAGCGGGAGGTTACAATGAGCAGTTCTTC. The chain links TRBV19 to TRBJ2-1; TRBD2 agrees at 10 bases. The V gene's germline CDR1 is LNHDA and CDR2 SQIVND (reference sequence). The CDR3 has 15 amino acids. Trimming cost V 5 bases and J 4 bases; bases outside gene matches: 5.

In its sample, this clone was seen once. The V gene is TRBV10-3, the J gene TRBJ2-7; tentatively, D is TRBD1 (5 bases). CDR3 length: 14 residues. Trimming cost V 0 bases and J 7 bases, with 13 bases left between them. CDR1 and CDR2 (germline): ENHRY, SYGVKD. Here the CDR3 DNA reads TGTGCCATCAGTGAGTCCCTCCTGTCAGGGGAGCAGTACTTC. Its protein product is CAISESLLSGEQYF.

The chain employs TRBV11-2 and TRBJ2-1; tentatively, D is TRBD2 (5 bases). The CDR3 spans 15 residues. Deletions cut 2 bases from V and 0 bases from J, with 8 bases between. Per germline, CDR1 SGHAT and CDR2 FQNNGV. The CDR3 here is CASSLLGSSYNEQFF. The DNA for the CDR3 is TGTGCCAGCAGCTTACTTGGGAGCTCCTACAATGAGCAGTTCTTC.

This clone was detected only once. This chain links TRBV19 with TRBJ2-2; 8 nucleotides align to TRBD2. This CDR3 contains 15 residues. The J segment lost 6 bases and the V segment lost 2 bases, leaving 5 bases of the junction unmatched. Germline V lookup: CDR1 LNHDA, CDR2 SQIVND (reference sequence). This chain's CDR3 is CASSILAGTSGELFF. The CDR3 coding sequence is TGTGCCAGTAGTATACTAGCGGGTACGTCCGGGGAGCTGTTTTTT.

This clone was detected only once. V and J are TRBV4-1 and TRBJ1-2; maybe TRBD1 (6 bases). The CDR3 contains 16 residues. The germline V gene encodes CDR1 MGHRA and CDR2 YSYEKL. Trimming shortened V by 5 bases and J by 4 bases, and 20 bases separated the two germline ends. This chain's CDR3 is CASSLARTAPSYGYTF. The DNA of the CDR3 is TGCGCCAGCAGCTTAGCCCGGACAGCCCCCAGCTATGGCTACACCTTC.

CDR3 sequence reads: CSGRGGTSTDTQYF. The CDR3, as DNA: TGCAGCGGACGGGGGGGAACTAGCACAGATACGCAGTATTTT. The chain is built from TRBV29-1 and TRBJ2-3; 8 bases line up with TRBD2. The CDR3 contains 14 residues. Germline loops: CDR1 SQVTM, CDR2 ANQGSEA. V lost 7 bases, J lost 0 bases, and 6 bases stayed unmatched.

This chain connects TRBV7-8 to TRBJ1-2, with 7 bases identical to TRBD1. The CDR3 has 15 residues. The V gene's germline CDR1 is SGHVS and CDR2 FQNEAQ. With 1 base clipped from V and 2 bases from J, the junction kept 4 bases outside the gene matches. CDR3 in DNA: TGTGCCAGCAGCTTAGGTGGGACAGTCAACTATGGCTACACCTTC. Translated: CASSLGGTVNYGYTF. The full variable domain, with the rest looked up from reference TRBV7-8 and TRBJ1-2, is GAGVSQSPRYKVAKRGQDVALRCDPISGHVSLFWYQQALGQGPEFLTYFQNEAQLDKSGLPSDRFFAERPEGSVSTLKIQRTQQEDSAVYLCASSLGGTVNYGYTFGSGTRLTVV.

As for this clone: Additional DNA sequences in this sample encode the identical CDR3. The chain uses TRBV7-9 and TRBJ1-2; 7 bases align to TRBD1. Looked up from germline, CDR1 is SEHNR and CDR2 is FQNEAQ (reference sequence). The ends lost 6 bases at V and 4 bases at J; junction bases unmatched: 5. The CDR3 has 13 residues. The CDR3 loop is CASSSGQRYGYTF. The CDR3 nucleotides are TGTGCCAGCAGTTCGGGACAGCGCTATGGCTACACCTTC.

V and J are TRBV18 and TRBJ1-5; TRBD1 matches at 9 bases. V gave up 1 base and J gave up 6 bases; unmatched junction bases: 4. Germline CDR1 is KGHSH and CDR2 is LQKENI. This CDR3 region has 15 residues. The CDR3 bases are TGTGCCAGCTCACCACAGGGACAGGGTGTTCAGCCCCAGCATTTT. It specifies CASSPQGQGVQPQHF.

The chain combines TRBV5-1 with TRBJ2-5, with a tentative D call TRBD2 (6 bases). This CDR3 spans 14 amino acids. The ends were cut back, 0 bases at V and 3 bases at J, with 9 bases in the middle. Germline CDR1 and CDR2: SGHRS and YFSETQ. The CDR3 sequence is CASSLETSKETQYF. CDR3 DNA sequence: TGCGCCAGCAGCTTGGAGACTAGTAAAGAGACCCAGTACTTC.

The chain is built from TRBV27 and TRBJ1-2; 7 bases line up with TRBD1. J gave up 4 bases and V 9 bases, and 8 bases lay outside the gene matches. The CDR3 consists of 13 residues. Looked up from germline, CDR1 is MNHEY and CDR2 is SMNVEV (reference sequence). CDR3 DNA sequence: TGTGCCAGTAAGACTCCAGGGGGCTATGGCTACACCTTC. Translating gives CASKTPGGYGYTF.

The rearrangement uses TRBV7-8 and TRBJ2-7, with 9 bases that match TRBD1. Germline-derived CDR1 and CDR2 are SGHVS and FQNEAQ. V gave up 4 bases and J gave up 5 bases; unmatched junction bases: 12. The CDR3 is 16 amino acids. The CDR3 coding sequence is TGTGCCAGCAGCTCGCTGGCCGGGACAGGGAGAGACGAGCAGTACTTC. Translated: CASSSLAGTGRDEQYF.

The CDR3 region has the DNA TGTGCCAGCAGCTTTATGACAGGGCTTGAGACCCAGTACTTC. Translated, it gives CASSFMTGLETQYF. The genes are TRBV7-6 and TRBJ2-5, with 7 bases identical to TRBD1. Trimming at V came to 3 bases and at J to 5 bases, leaving 6 bases not matched to a gene. The CDR3 sequence is 14 residues long. The germline CDR1 and CDR2 sequences are SGHVS and FNYEAQ.

The chain carries TRBV19 and TRBJ2-5, with 13 bases lining up with TRBD2. The CDR3 is 16 amino acids. The V and J ends lost 7 bases and 6 bases, in that order; junction bases with no gene match: 11. CDR1 is LNHDA and CDR2 is SQIVND in the germline V gene (reference sequence). This CDR3 reads CASKNPLLAGGKTQYF. CDR3 nucleotide sequence: TGTGCCAGTAAGAACCCACTACTAGCGGGGGGGAAGACCCAGTACTTC. Full variable domain (missing parts from reference TRBV19 and TRBJ2-5): DGGITQSPKYLFRKEGQNVTLSCEQNLNHDAMYWYRQDPGQGLRLIYYSQIVNDFQKGDIAEGYSVSREKKESFPLTVTSAQKNPTAFYLCASKNPLLAGGKTQYFGPGTRLLVL.

This clone was seen just once. The chain carries TRBV4-1 and TRBJ1-2; perhaps TRBD1 as D (5 bases). CDR3 length equals 15 residues. Germline V gene data show CDR1 as MGHRA and CDR2 as YSYEKL. The V gene lost 2 bases and the J gene lost 5 bases, with 15 bases spanning the gap. CDR3: CASSQPARDLYGYTF. CDR3 sequence (DNA): TGCGCCAGCAGCCAACCGGCCAGGGATTTATATGGCTACACCTTC.

V usage is TRBV27 and J usage is TRBJ2-1, with TRBD2 as a possible D gene (5 bases). V shed 4 bases and J shed 6 bases, with 13 bases lying between them. The CDR3 runs 14 residues. Germline V gives CDR1 MNHEY, CDR2 SMNVEV (reference sequence). CDR3 in amino acids: CASSWSGLTNEQFF. DNA for the CDR3: TGTGCCAGCAGTTGGTCGGGGTTAACCAATGAGCAGTTCTTC.

The table lists this clone with a count of one. The genes are TRBV6-5 and TRBJ1-4; 8 bases align to TRBD1. Germline CDR1 reads MNHEY; CDR2 reads SVGAGI. Losses at the gene ends were 8 bases for V and 8 bases for J; bases not matched to a gene: 13. The CDR3 consists of 15 residues. The CDR3 sequence is CASAPTGQGYEKLFF. CDR3 sequence (DNA): TGTGCCAGCGCCCCCACAGGACAGGGTTACGAAAAACTGTTTTTT.

The chain recombines TRBV29-1 with TRBJ2-7, with D possibly matching TRBD2 (5 bases). Germline loops: CDR1 SQVTM, CDR2 ANQGSEA. This CDR3 is 14 amino acids long. Trimming removed 4 bases at V and 3 bases at J, with 16 bases between. The CDR3 protein is CSVGSGLANYEQYF. CDR3 sequence (DNA): TGCAGCGTTGGATCGGGTCTAGCTAACTACGAGCAGTACTTC.

The chain is built from TRBV27 and TRBJ1-4; no reliable D call. V was clipped by 3 bases and J by 4 bases, with 9 bases between them. The CDR3 length is 14 residues. Per germline, CDR1 MNHEY and CDR2 SMNVEV (reference sequence). The CDR3, as DNA: TGTGCCAGCAGTTTTCAAGGAGGTAATGAAAAACTGTTTTTT. Residues: CASSFQGGNEKLFF.

This sequence joins TRBV25-1 and TRBJ1-4; D ambiguous. Trimming removed 2 bases at V and 5 bases at J, with 12 bases between. Germline V gene sequence: CDR1 MGHDK, CDR2 SYGVNS. The CDR3 loop spans 15 amino acids. The CDR3 is CASSEIGRENEKLFF. The CDR3 coding sequence is TGTGCCAGCAGTGAAATAGGGAGGGAGAATGAAAAACTGTTTTTT. Full variable domain (missing parts from reference TRBV25-1 and TRBJ1-4): EADIYQTPRYLVIGTGKKITLECSQTMGHDKMYWYQQDPGMELHLIHYSYGVNSTEKGDLSSESTVSRIRTEHFPLTLESARPSHTSQYLCASSEIGRENEKLFFGSGTQLSVL.